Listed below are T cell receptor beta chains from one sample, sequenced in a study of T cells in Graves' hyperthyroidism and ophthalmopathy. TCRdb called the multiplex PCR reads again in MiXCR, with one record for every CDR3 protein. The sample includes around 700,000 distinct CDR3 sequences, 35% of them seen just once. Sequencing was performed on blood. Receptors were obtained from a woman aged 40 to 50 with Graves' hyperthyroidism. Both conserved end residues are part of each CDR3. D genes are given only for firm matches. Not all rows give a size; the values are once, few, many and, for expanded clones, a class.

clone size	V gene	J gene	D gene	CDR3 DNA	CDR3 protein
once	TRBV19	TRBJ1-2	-	TGTGCCAGTAGATCAGCGGACGTACGCTACACCTTC	CASRSADVRYTF
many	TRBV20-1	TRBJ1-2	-	TGCAGTGCTAGCAATACAGGGTATGGCTACACCTTC	CSASNTGYGYTF
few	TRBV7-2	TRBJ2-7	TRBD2	TGTGCCAGCAGCTTGACTAGCGGGGGGAAGAAGCAGTACTTC	CASSLTSGGKKQYF
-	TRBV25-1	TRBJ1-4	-	TGTGCCAGCAGTTTCCCTAATGAAAAACTGTTTTTT	CASSFPNEKLFF
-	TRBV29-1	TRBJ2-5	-	TGCAGCAGTGAGGAAAACCGGGAAGAGACCCAGTACTTC	CSSEENREETQYF
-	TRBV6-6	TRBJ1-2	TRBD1	TGTGCCAGCTCCCCCATGGGGGGGACAGGGGGCGATGGCTACGCCTTC	CASSPMGGTGGDGYAF
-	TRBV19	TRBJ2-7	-	TGTGCCAGTAGCCCGACAGTTTACTACGAGCAGTACTTC	CASSPTVYYEQYF
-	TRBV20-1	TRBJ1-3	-	TGCAGTGCTAGAGGCCCGTTTGGCTCTGGAAGCACCATATATTTT	CSARGPFGSGSTIYF
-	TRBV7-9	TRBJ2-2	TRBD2	TGTGCCAGCAGCGTCCTAGCGGGCCAATACACCGGGGAGCTGTTTTTT	CASSVLAGQYTGELFF
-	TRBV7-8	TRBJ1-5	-	TGTGCCAGCAGCTTACTCAACGCTCAGCCCCAGCATTTT	CASSLLNAQPQHF
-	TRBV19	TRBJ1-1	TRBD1	TGTGCCGGTAGTCCCGACAGGGGGATAACTGAAGCTTTCTTT	CAGSPDRGITEAFF
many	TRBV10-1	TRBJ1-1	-	TGCGCCAGCAGTGAGGAGGGCAGGGCGGACACTGAAGCTTTCTTT	CASSEEGRADTEAFF
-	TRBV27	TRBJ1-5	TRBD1	TGTGCCAGCAGCTCGGACAGGGAGAGCCAGCCCCAGCATTTT	CASSSDRESQPQHF
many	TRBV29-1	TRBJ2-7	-	TGCAGCGCAACCCCCGTGACCGGGAGCTCCTACGAGCAGTACTTC	CSATPVTGSSYEQYF
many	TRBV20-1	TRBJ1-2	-	TGCAGTGCTAGGCAGGGTTCGGACTATGGCTACACCTTC	CSARQGSDYGYTF
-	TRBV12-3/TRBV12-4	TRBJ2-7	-	TGTGCCAGCAGGAAGACAGGGACTGTGTTCTACGAGCAGTACTTC	CASRKTGTVFYEQYF
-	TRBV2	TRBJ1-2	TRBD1	TGCGCCAGCAGCCAAGATCGACAGGGAGGATTCTATGGCTACACCTTC	CASSQDRQGGFYGYTF
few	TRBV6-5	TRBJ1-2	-	TGTGCCAGCAGTTACCTGGGCCTCCGTGGGTACTATGGCTACACCTTC	CASSYLGLRGYYGYTF
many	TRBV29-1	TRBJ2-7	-	TGCAGCGTTGTGTATTCGGGCTCCTACGAGCAGTACTTC	CSVVYSGSYEQYF
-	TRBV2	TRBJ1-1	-	TGTGCCAGTCAGGGGCCCCTCATGAACACTGAAGCTTTCTTT	CASQGPLMNTEAFF
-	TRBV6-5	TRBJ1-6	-	TGTGCCAGCGCCTTCGGGGGGAGGGGCCCCTATAATTCACCCCTCCACTTT	CASAFGGRGPYNSPLHF
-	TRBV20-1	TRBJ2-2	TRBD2	TGCAGTGCTAGTGCTAGCGGGGCCAACACCGGGGAGCTGTTTTTT	CSASASGANTGELFF
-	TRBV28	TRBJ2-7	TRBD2	TGTGCCAGCAGTTTAGTATCGCGGGAGGGTAACGAGCAGTACTTC	CASSLVSREGNEQYF
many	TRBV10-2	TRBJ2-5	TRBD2	TGCGCCAGCAGGCTAGCGGGAGGGCCGGAGACCCAGTACTTC	CASRLAGGPETQYF